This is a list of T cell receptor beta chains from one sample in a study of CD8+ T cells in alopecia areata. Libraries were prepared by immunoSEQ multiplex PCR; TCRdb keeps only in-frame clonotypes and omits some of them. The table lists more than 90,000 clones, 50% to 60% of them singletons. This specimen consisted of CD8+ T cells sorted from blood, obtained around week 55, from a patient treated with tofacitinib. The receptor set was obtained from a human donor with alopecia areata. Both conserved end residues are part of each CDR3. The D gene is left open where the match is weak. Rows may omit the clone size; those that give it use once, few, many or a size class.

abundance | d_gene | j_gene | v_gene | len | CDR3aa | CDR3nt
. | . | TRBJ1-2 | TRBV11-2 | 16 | CASSLGFGGGGYGYTF | TGTGCCAGCAGCTTAGGGTTCGGGGGCGGAGGCTATGGCTACACCTTC
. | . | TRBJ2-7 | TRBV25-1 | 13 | CASRGPSSYEQYF | TGTGCCAGCAGGGGCCCGAGCTCCTACGAGCAGTACTTC
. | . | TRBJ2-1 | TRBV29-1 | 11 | CSVEAHNEQFF | TGCAGCGTTGAGGCACACAATGAGCAGTTCTTC
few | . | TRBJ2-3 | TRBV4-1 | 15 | CASSRREADTDTQYF | TGCGCCAGCAGCCGCCGAGAGGCAGACACAGATACGCAGTATTTT
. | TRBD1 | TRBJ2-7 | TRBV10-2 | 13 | CASQPGTGYEQYF | TGCGCCAGCCAACCCGGGACAGGCTACGAGCAGTACTTC
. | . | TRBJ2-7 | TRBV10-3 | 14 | CAISEEGGTYEQYF | TGTGCCATCAGTGAGGAAGGGGGTACTTACGAGCAGTACTTC
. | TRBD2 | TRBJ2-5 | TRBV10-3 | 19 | CAISEDWTSGATYQETQYF | TGTGCCATCAGTGAGGACTGGACTAGCGGGGCTACGTACCAAGAGACCCAGTACTTC
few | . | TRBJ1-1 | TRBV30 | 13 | CAWQSLGHTEAFF | TGTGCCTGGCAGAGCCTAGGGCACACTGAAGCTTTCTTT
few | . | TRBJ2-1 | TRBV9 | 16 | CASSDSGTVGYNEQFF | TGTGCCAGCAGCGATTCCGGGACGGTGGGGTACAATGAGCAGTTCTTC
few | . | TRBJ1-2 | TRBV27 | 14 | CASSLSGTVYGYTF | TGTGCCAGCAGTTTATCAGGGACGGTCTATGGCTACACCTTC
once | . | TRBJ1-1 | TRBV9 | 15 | CASSKGEGSGTEAFF | TGTGCCAGCAGCAAAGGAGAGGGATCGGGCACTGAAGCTTTCTTT
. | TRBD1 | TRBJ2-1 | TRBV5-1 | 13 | CASSYYGTDEQFF | TGCGCCAGCAGCTACTATGGGACAGATGAGCAGTTCTTC
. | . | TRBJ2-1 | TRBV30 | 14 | CAWNPGNSYNEQFF | TGTGCCTGGAACCCGGGTAACTCCTACAATGAGCAGTTCTTC
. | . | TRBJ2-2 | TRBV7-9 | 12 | CASSFRTGELFF | TGTGCCAGCAGTTTTCGAACCGGGGAGCTGTTTTTT
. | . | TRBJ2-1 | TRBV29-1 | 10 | CSVANNERFF | TGCAGCGTGGCAAACAATGAGCGGTTCTTC
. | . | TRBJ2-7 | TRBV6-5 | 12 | CASSYSPAQQYF | TGTGCCAGCAGTTACAGCCCTGCCCAGCAGTACTTC
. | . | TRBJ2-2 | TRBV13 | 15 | CASSFGTQRTGELFF | TGTGCCAGCAGCTTCGGGACTCAACGCACCGGGGAGCTGTTTTTT
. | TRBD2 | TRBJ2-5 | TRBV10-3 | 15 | CAISGTSGERETQYF | TGTGCCATCAGTGGGACTAGCGGGGAGCGGGAGACCCAGTACTTC
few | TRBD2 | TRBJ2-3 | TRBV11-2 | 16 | CASSESGGATTDTQYF | TGTGCCAGCAGCGAAAGCGGGGGGGCCACCACAGATACGCAGTATTTT
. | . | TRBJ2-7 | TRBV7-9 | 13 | CASHGLTSYEQYF | TGTGCCAGCCATGGGTTAACCTCCTACGAGCAGTACTTC